The T cell receptor (beta chain) described here comes from a study of T cells in localized non-small cell lung cancer. Clones were sequenced by immunoSEQ multiplex PCR, and TCRdb holds only the in-frame ones, with some missing. The sample consists of about 70,000 clones, about 86% of them appearing once. To note about this clone: Its antigen remains unidentified.

The germline V gene has CDR1 LGHNT and CDR2 FRNRAP. V dropped 2 bases and J dropped 4 bases, with 7 bases sitting between them. The CDR3 runs to 13 residues. Study-level points and caveats: Heterogeneity is still possible, as just one tumor region was sequenced. Uninvolved adjacent lung had more T cell clonality than any other tissue, topping tumor. An association was observed between higher blood T cell density and longer overall survival. Turning up in adjacent lung were a median around 60 of the top 100 tumor clones.

The chain recombines TRBV12-5 with TRBJ2-3; no definite D call. The source of this sequence is a male donor aged 60 or over with stage III squamous cell lung carcinoma. The starting material was peripheral blood, obtained before any cancer treatment. CDR3 bases: TGTGCTAGTGGTTTGAATTTTCCAGATACGCAGTATTTT. Translated: CASGLNFPDTQYF.